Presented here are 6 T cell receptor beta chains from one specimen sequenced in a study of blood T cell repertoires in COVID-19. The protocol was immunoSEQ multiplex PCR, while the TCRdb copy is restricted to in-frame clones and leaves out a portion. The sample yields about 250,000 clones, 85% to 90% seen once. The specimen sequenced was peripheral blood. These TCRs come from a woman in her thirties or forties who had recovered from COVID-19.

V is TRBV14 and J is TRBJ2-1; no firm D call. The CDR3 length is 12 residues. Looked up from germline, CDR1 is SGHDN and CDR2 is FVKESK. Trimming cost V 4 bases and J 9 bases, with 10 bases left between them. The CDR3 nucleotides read TGTGCCAGCAGCCCAATCCCCCCTGAGCAGTTCTTC. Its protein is CASSPIPPEQFF.

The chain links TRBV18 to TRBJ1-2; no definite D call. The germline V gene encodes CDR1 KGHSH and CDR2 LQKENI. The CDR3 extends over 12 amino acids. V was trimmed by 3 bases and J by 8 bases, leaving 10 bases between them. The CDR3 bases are TGTGCCAGCTCACCCGACACGGAAGGCTACACCTTC. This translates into CASSPDTEGYTF.

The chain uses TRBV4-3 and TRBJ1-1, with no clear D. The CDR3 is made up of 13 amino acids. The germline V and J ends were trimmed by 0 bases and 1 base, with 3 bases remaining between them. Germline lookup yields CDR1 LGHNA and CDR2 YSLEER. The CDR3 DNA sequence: TGCGCCAGCAGCCAAGACCGGAACACTGAAGCTTTCTTT. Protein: CASSQDRNTEAFF.

CDR3 amino acids: CASSSQGTSGITDTQYF. Here the CDR3 DNA reads TGTGCCAGCAGCTCCCAAGGGACTAGCGGGATAACAGATACGCAGTATTTT. This rearrangement joins TRBV7-9 to TRBJ2-3, with 13 bases lining up with TRBD2. Germline V gene sequence: CDR1 SEHNR, CDR2 FQNEAQ (reference sequence). V trimming: 4 bases; J trimming: 3 bases; junction bases outside the gene matches: 7. The CDR3 covers 17 residues.

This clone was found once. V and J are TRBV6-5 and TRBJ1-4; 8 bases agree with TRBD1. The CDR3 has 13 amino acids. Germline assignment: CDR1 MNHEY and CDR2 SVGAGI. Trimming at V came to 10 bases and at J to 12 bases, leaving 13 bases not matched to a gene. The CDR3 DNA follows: TGTGCCACCACAGGACAGGGTTTCCGCGAACTGTTTTTT. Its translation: CATTGQGFRELFF.

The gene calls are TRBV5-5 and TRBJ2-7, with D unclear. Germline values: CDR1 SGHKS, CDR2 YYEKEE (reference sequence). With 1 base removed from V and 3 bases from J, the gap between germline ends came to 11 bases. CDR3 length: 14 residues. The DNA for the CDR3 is TGTGCCAGCAGCTTGTATCCAGGCATCTACGAGCAGTACGTC. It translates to CASSLYPGIYEQYV.